The 12 T cell receptor beta chains listed next were all sequenced from one sample in a study of T cell changes during pregnancy in multiple sclerosis. The protocol was immunoSEQ multiplex PCR, while the TCRdb copy is restricted to in-frame clones and leaves out a portion. The repertoire holds around 50,000 clones, with 80% to 95% as singletons. This specimen consisted of CD4+ T cells from peripheral blood mononuclear cells, obtained in the third trimester of pregnancy. The receptors here all came from a female donor with multiple sclerosis, enrolled in a pregnancy study.

The chain carries TRBV19 and TRBJ2-1; 13 nucleotides match TRBD2. Looked up from germline, CDR1 is LNHDA and CDR2 is SQIVND (reference sequence). Trimming removed 7 bases from V and 10 bases from J; junction bases left unmatched: 10. There are 15 residues in the CDR3. Written as DNA, the CDR3 is TGTGCCAGTACCCCGACTAGCGGGGGGCTAAGCGAGCAGTTCTTC. It is translated as CASTPTSGGLSEQFF.

This chain connects TRBV18 to TRBJ2-3; maybe TRBD2 (5 bases). Trimming removed 2 bases at V and 3 bases at J, with 15 bases between. This CDR3 comprises 16 residues. The germline gives CDR1 KGHSH, CDR2 LQKENI. The chain's CDR3 is CASSPARGLRTDTQYF. The CDR3 nucleotides are TGTGCCAGCTCACCAGCTAGAGGGCTTAGAACAGATACGCAGTATTTT.

The chain has TRBV5-1 and TRBJ1-6; 9 positions agree with TRBD1. CDR3 length equals 14 residues. The V and J ends lost 5 bases and 9 bases, in that order; junction bases with no gene match: 6. Germline values: CDR1 SGHRS, CDR2 YFSETQ. The CDR3 spells CASRGDRVTSPLHF. The CDR3 nucleotides are TGCGCCAGCAGAGGGGACAGGGTAACTTCACCCCTCCACTTT.

The chain combines TRBV27 with TRBJ2-1, with 12 bases that match TRBD2. The CDR3 sequence is 12 residues long. Per the germline V gene, CDR1 is MNHEY and CDR2 is SMNVEV (reference sequence). J gave up 16 bases and V 8 bases, and 9 bases lay outside the gene matches. Here the CDR3 reads CASGRTSGAPFF. The CDR3 DNA is TGTGCCAGCGGTCGGACTAGCGGGGCTCCTTTCTTC.

The genes are TRBV15 and TRBJ2-5, with a possible D match to TRBD2 (6 bases). CDR3 length: 15 amino acids. The V and J ends lost 0 bases and 1 base respectively, with 9 bases between them. Germline-derived CDR1 and CDR2 are LNHNV and YYDKDF (reference sequence). The CDR3 region is CATSRDSGGQETQYF. Here the CDR3 DNA reads TGTGCCACCAGCAGAGATTCCGGGGGCCAAGAGACCCAGTACTTC.

This clone came up once. V gene TRBV5-1 combines with J gene TRBJ2-3, with 12 bases that match TRBD2. V was pared by 0 bases and J by 3 bases, with 11 bases of the junction left unmatched. This CDR3 is built from 19 residues. In germline, CDR1 is SGHRS, CDR2 YFSETQ. The CDR3 bases are TGCGCCAGCAGCTTGGCCCCGGCTAGCGGGGGGGCCAGTACAGATACGCAGTATTTT. It translates to CASSLAPASGGASTDTQYF.

The chain is built from TRBV7-8 and TRBJ2-5, with D perhaps matching TRBD1 (6 bases). This CDR3 has 14 amino acids. CDR1 and CDR2 from the germline V gene are SGHVS and FQNEAQ. V shed 1 base and J shed 4 bases, with 10 bases lying between them. The CDR3 here is CASSLDRARETQYF. DNA for the CDR3: TGTGCCAGCAGCTTAGACAGGGCTAGAGAGACCCAGTACTTC. Variable domain in full (rest from reference TRBV7-8 and TRBJ2-5): GAGVSQSPRYKVAKRGQDVALRCDPISGHVSLFWYQQALGQGPEFLTYFQNEAQLDKSGLPSDRFFAERPEGSVSTLKIQRTQQEDSAVYLCASSLDRARETQYFGPGTRLLVL.

The V gene is TRBV20-1, the J gene TRBJ1-1, with D unclear. The V end was cut by 1 base, the J end by 10 bases, with 7 bases between. The V gene's germline CDR1 is DFQATT and CDR2 SNEGSKA (reference sequence). The CDR3 totals 10 residues. This CDR3 is CSARAPRAFF. The CDR3 DNA reads as TGCAGTGCTAGAGCCCCCCGAGCTTTCTTT.

This clone was detected only once. This chain joins TRBV4-2 and TRBJ1-2, with a possible D match to TRBD1 (5 bases). V was pared by 0 bases and J by 8 bases, with 25 bases between. This CDR3 is built from 18 residues. From germline, CDR1 is LGHNA and CDR2 YNFKEQ. CDR3: CASSQEGEVGWPGGGYTF. DNA for the CDR3: TGTGCCAGCAGCCAAGAAGGGGAGGTCGGGTGGCCAGGCGGGGGCTACACCTTC.

The rearrangement links TRBV6-4 to TRBJ1-6, with TRBD1 as a possible D gene (5 bases). CDR1 is MRHNA and CDR2 is SNTAGT in the germline V gene. The CDR3 has 13 amino acids. Trimming shortened V by 0 bases and J by 10 bases, and 7 bases separated the two germline ends. The chain's CDR3 is CASSDSKGSPLHF. CDR3 nucleotide sequence: TGTGCCAGCAGTGACTCAAAGGGGTCACCCCTCCACTTT.

This clone was recorded once. The chain is built from TRBV2 and TRBJ1-5; 7 nucleotides agree with TRBD1. CDR3 length equals 16 residues. V lost 0 bases and J lost 9; bases outside the gene matches: 11. From germline, CDR1 is SNHLY and CDR2 FYNNEI. CDR3 residues: CASSEARGTASRPQHF. The CDR3, as DNA: TGTGCCAGCAGTGAAGCGCGAGGGACAGCTTCAAGGCCCCAGCATTTT.

A remark on this clone: Compared with germline, one end of the junction differs, possibly owing to a read error. The chain carries TRBV7-7 and TRBJ2-1; weak D call: TRBD1 (6 bases). The germline V gene has CDR1 SSHAT and CDR2 FNYEAQ (reference sequence). The CDR3 is 12 amino acids. The CDR3 nucleotides read TGTGCTAGCAGCTCACAGGGTGGTGAGCAGTTCTTC. The encoded protein is CASSSQGGEQFF.